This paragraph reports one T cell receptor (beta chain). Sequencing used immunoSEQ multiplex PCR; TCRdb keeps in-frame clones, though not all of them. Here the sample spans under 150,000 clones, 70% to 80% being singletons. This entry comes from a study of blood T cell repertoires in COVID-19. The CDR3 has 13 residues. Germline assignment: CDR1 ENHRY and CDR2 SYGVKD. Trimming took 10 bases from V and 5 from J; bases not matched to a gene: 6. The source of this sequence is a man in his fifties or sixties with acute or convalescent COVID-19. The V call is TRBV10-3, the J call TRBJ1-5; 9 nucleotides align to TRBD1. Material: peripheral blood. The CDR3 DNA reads TGTGCCACCACAGGGGGCGCGTATCAGCCCCAGCATTTT. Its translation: CATTGGAYQPQHF.